The 10 T cell receptor beta chains in this list originate from one sample, sequenced in a study of cytomegalovirus exposure and HLA in healthy donors. The PCR ran on 60 Vbeta and 13 Jbeta primers. Sequenced by immunoSEQ multiplex PCR; TCRdb stores in-frame clones only, minus some. The table lists 140,000 to 150,000 clones, 78% of them singletons, with about 2.2% in the top ten. Sequences were obtained from PBMCs. The receptors were sampled from a woman aged 18-29 years in good health and CMV-seropositive.

The CDR3 nucleotides read TGTGCCAGCAGCTTAACACAGGGTGGCGAGCAGTACTTC. This gives the protein CASSLTQGGEQYF. The chain links TRBV6-5 to TRBJ2-7, with TRBD1 as a possible D gene (6 bases). Germline V gene lookup returns CDR1 MNHEY and CDR2 SVGAGI. V lost 6 bases to trimming and J lost 6 bases, with 15 bases between them. The CDR3 runs to 13 residues.

This clone is a singleton in its sample. V gene TRBV11-2 combines with J gene TRBJ1-1; D is unresolved. The germline CDR1 and CDR2 sequences are SGHAT and FQNNGV. The V and J ends lost 2 bases and 4 bases respectively, with 14 bases between them. This CDR3 is built from 15 residues. CDR3: CASSLYVQAGTEAFF. CDR3 bases: TGTGCCAGCAGCTTATATGTTCAGGCAGGCACTGAAGCTTTCTTT.

V is TRBV30 and J is TRBJ1-4; D is uncertain. The CDR3 is 13 residues long. Looked up from germline, CDR1 is GTSNPN and CDR2 is SVGIG (reference sequence). Trimming stripped 2 bases from V and 2 bases from J, with 6 bases between. DNA for the CDR3: TGTGCCTGGAGTCTTCGGACTAATGAAAAACTGTTTTTT. Amino acid sequence: CAWSLRTNEKLFF.

This clone was recorded once. V is TRBV5-1 and J is TRBJ2-7, with D possibly matching TRBD1 (6 bases). The V end lost 4 bases, the J end lost 4 bases, and 12 bases lay between the germline ends. Germline assignment: CDR1 SGHRS and CDR2 YFSETQ. This CDR3 region has 13 residues. CDR3 sequence: CASSRPGTYEQYF. The CDR3 DNA follows: TGCGCCAGCAGCCGGCCAGGGACATACGAGCAGTACTTC.

This clone was recorded only once. The chain recombines TRBV7-9 with TRBJ2-7; maybe TRBD1 (6 bases). The CDR3 contains 12 residues. Between the trimmed V and J ends, which lost 3 bases and 3 bases, there was a span of 6 bases. Germline CDR1 SEHNR, CDR2 FQNEAQ (reference sequence). The CDR3 coding sequence is TGTGCCAGCAGCTTGACAGGCTACGAGCAGTACTTC. Translating it yields CASSLTGYEQYF.

The chain couples TRBV6-6 to TRBJ2-1, with 7 bases that match TRBD2. V was pared by 0 bases and J by 7 bases, with 9 bases of the junction left unmatched. The CDR3 is 16 residues long. Germline assignment: CDR1 MNHNY and CDR2 SVGAGI (reference sequence). CDR3 residues: CASSYSRGLGGNEQFF. CDR3 nucleotides: TGTGCCAGCAGTTACTCGCGAGGGCTCGGGGGGAATGAGCAGTTCTTC.

This chain connects TRBV7-2 to TRBJ1-3, with 7 positions matching TRBD1. V was clipped by 5 bases and J by 0 bases; unmatched bases: 4. This CDR3 has 15 residues. Germline V gives CDR1 SGHTA, CDR2 FQGNSA. The CDR3 region is CASSPRTGSGNTIYF. The CDR3 DNA reads as TGTGCCAGCAGCCCCCGGACAGGCTCTGGAAACACCATATATTTT.

This chain links TRBV6-1 with TRBJ1-2; 7 nucleotides agree with TRBD1. The CDR3 spans 14 residues. The junction had 5 bases not matched to a gene; V was cut back by 4 bases and J by 3 bases. Germline assignment: CDR1 MNHNS and CDR2 SASEGT. The CDR3 loop is CASSVTGEDYGYTF. The CDR3 region has the DNA TGTGCCAGCAGTGTTACAGGGGAAGACTATGGCTACACCTTC.

This clone was observed a handful of times. CDR3 amino acids: CASSAGAVYEQYF. The CDR3 DNA reads TGTGCCAGCAGCGCTGGGGCCGTCTACGAGCAGTACTTC. V usage is TRBV7-9 and J usage is TRBJ2-7, with D perhaps matching TRBD1 (5 bases). From germline, CDR1 is SEHNR and CDR2 FQNEAQ (reference sequence). CDR3 size: 13 residues. V was shortened by 5 bases and J by 3 bases, with 11 bases between the two germline ends.

The rearrangement joins TRBV7-9 to TRBJ2-6; D may be TRBD2 (5 bases). The CDR3 is 17 amino acids. The V end was cut by 4 bases, the J end by 5 bases, with 18 bases between. The germline gives CDR1 SEHNR, CDR2 FQNEAQ (reference sequence). In DNA form, the CDR3 reads TGTGCCAGCAGCTCCTTTCTCCAGCCGGGATGGGCCAACGTCCTGACTTTC. Protein sequence: CASSSFLQPGWANVLTF.